Sequencing of this T cell receptor (beta chain) was carried out in a study of blood T cells in healthy people across ages. Study results and limitations: Because donor CMV status was unknown, expanded clonotype changes were possibly confounded.

Donor samples were obtained from healthy Caucasian individuals from Russia, aged about 6 to 95. This clonotype was recorded a few times. What it binds is unknown. V trimming: 3 bases; J trimming: 9 bases; junction bases outside the gene matches: 5. This CDR3 has 15 amino acids. Looked up from germline, CDR1 is SNHLY and CDR2 is FYNNEI. The authors ran a second PCR of about 6 to 11 cycles using a sample-barcoded 5' primer and a J-beta primer mix. TCRdb reanalysed the 5' RACE reads using MiXCR and keeps one entry per CDR3 protein. Of approximately 2,000,000 distinct CDR3 sequences listed, 39% are singletons.

The chain joins TRBV2 to TRBJ1-6; 10 nucleotides line up with TRBD1. Material for sequencing was blood. This sequence was found in a human donor in good health. The CDR3 coding sequence is TGTGCCAGCAGTGATGACAGGGGGCTCTTTTCACCCCTCCACTTT. Translated, it gives CASSDDRGLFSPLHF.